This entry describes one T cell receptor beta chain. At one end the junction does not follow the germline gene, possibly because of a read error. This specimen belongs to a study of molecular identifiers for immune sequencing clone quantification. Per the germline V gene, CDR1 is LGHNA and CDR2 is YSLEER. This CDR3 comprises 15 residues. A single record per CDR3 protein comes from TCRdb applying MiXCR to the PCR reads. The sample lists 90,000 to 120,000 distinct CDR3 sequences, 36% seen once, with 4% to 4.5% in the top ten. The TCR comes from a human donor in good health. Some libraries in this study had Jurkat cell RNA spiked in. J is TRBJ2-7 and V is TRBV4-3; TRBD1 matches at 8 bases. Sample: naive CD8+ T cells from blood, with Jurkat cell RNA spiked in. Sample subset: FACS-sorted CD8+CD4-CCR7+CD45RA+ naive T cells. CDR3 protein: CASSQDRVGAYEQNF. The CDR3 DNA follows: TGCGCCAGCAGCCAGGACAGGGTTGGGGCCTACGAGCAGAACTTC.